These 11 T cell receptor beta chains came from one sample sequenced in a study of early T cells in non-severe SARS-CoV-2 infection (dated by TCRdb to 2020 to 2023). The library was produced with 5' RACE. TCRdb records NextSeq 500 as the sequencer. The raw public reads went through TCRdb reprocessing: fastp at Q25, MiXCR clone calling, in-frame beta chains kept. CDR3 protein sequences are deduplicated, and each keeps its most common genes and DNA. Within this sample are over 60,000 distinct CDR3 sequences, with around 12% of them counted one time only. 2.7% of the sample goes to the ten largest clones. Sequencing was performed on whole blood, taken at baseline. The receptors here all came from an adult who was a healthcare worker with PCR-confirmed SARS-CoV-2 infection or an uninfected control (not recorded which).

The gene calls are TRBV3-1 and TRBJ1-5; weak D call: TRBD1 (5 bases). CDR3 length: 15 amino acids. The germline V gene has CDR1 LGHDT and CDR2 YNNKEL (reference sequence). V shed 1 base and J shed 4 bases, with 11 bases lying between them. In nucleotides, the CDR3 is TGTGCCAGCAGCCAAGGGGGAGGGGTTAATCAGCCCCAGCATTTT. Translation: CASSQGGGVNQPQHF.

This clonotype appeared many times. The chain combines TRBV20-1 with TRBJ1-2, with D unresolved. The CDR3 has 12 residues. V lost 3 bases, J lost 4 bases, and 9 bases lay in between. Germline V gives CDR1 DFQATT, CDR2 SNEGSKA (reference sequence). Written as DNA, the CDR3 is TGCAGTGCTAGTGGATCTCTCTATGGCTACACCTTC. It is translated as CSASGSLYGYTF.

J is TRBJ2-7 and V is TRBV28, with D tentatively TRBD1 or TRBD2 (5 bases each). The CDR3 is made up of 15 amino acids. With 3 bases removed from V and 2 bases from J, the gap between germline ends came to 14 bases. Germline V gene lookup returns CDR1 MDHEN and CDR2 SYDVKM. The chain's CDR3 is CASSFRGTNPYEQYF. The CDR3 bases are TGTGCCAGCAGTTTTCGGGGCACTAATCCCTACGAGCAGTACTTC.

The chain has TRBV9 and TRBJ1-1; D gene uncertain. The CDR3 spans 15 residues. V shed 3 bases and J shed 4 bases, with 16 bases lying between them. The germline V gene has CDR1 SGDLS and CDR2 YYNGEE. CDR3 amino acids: CASSAFAAASTEAFF. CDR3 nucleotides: TGTGCCAGCAGCGCCTTTGCGGCAGCCAGCACTGAAGCTTTCTTT. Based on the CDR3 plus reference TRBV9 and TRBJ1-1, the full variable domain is DSGVTQTPKHLITATGQRVTLRCSPRSGDLSVYWYQQSLDQGLQFLIQYYNGEERAKGNILERFSAQQFPDLHSELNLSSLELGDSALYFCASSAFAAASTEAFFGQGTRLTVV.

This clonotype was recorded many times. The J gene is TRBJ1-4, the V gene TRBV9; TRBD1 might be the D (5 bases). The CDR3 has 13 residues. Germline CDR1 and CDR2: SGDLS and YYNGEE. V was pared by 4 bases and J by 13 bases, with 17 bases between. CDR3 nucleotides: TGTGCCAGCAGCCCTAGTGGGCAGGGATCACTGTTTTTT. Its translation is CASSPSGQGSLFF.

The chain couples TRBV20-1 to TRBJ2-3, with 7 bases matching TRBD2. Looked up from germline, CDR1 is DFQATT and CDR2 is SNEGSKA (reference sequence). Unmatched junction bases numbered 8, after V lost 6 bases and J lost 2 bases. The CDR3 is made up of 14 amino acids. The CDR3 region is CSAAGETTTDTQYF. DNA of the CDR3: TGCAGTGCCGCGGGGGAGACTACCACAGATACGCAGTATTTT.

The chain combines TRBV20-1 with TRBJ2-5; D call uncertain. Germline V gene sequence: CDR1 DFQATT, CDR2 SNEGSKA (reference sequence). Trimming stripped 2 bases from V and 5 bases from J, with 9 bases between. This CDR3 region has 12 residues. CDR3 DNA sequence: TGCAGTGCTAGATCACGTTTGGAGACCCAGTACTTC. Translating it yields CSARSRLETQYF.

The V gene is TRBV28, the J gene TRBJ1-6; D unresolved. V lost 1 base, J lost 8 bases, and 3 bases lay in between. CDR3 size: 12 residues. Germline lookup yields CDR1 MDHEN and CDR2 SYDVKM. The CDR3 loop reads CASSLSYSPLHF. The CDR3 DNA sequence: TGTGCCAGCAGTTTATCGTATTCACCCCTCCACTTT.

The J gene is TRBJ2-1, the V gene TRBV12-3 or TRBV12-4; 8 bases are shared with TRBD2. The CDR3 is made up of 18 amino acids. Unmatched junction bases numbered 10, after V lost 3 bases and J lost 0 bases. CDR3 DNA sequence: TGTGCCAGCAGTTTTTTAAGTGGCGGGGGGACCTCCTACAATGAGCAGTTCTTC. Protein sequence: CASSFLSGGGTSYNEQFF.

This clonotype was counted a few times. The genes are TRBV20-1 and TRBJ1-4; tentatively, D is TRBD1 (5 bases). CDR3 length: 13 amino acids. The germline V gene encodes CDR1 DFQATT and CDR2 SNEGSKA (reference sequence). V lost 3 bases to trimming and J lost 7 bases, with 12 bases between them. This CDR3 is CSARDKRGEKLFF. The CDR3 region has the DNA TGCAGTGCTAGGGACAAGCGGGGTGAAAAACTGTTTTTT.

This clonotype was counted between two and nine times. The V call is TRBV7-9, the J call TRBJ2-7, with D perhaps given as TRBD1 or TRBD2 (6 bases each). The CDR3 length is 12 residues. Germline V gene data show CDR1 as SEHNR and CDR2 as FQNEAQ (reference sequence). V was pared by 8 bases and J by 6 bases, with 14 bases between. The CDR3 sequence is CASLGRGPEQYF. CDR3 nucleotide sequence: TGTGCCAGCCTGGGACGGGGGCCCGAGCAGTACTTC.